The rows below give T cell receptor beta chains drawn from one sample of a study of blood T cell repertoires in COVID-19. Only in-frame clones appear in the TCRdb table, and some are missing; sequencing was by immunoSEQ multiplex PCR. The table lists about 370,000 clones, around 87% of them singletons. The sample consisted of peripheral blood. The source of these receptors is a woman in her twenties or thirties with COVID-19, enrolled during active disease. Each CDR3 is given with its conserved first and last residue. Each record gives: V gene, J gene, D gene, clone size, CDR3 DNA, CDR3 protein. The D gene is left open where the match is weak. A row's size may be missing; if present it is once, few, many or a size class.

TRBV29-1	TRBJ2-1	TRBD2	NA	TGCAGCGTTGAAGATTGGTCCCTGACTAGCGGGAGGTTCAATGAGCAGTTCTTC	CSVEDWSLTSGRFNEQFF
TRBV6-5	TRBJ1-5	NA	NA	TGTGCCAGCAGCAGCGATAGCAATCAGCCCCAGCATTTT	CASSSDSNQPQHF
TRBV6-6	TRBJ2-4	TRBD1	NA	TGTGCCAGCAGTCGCCGAAGACAGGGGCTAGCCAAAAACATTCAGTACTTC	CASSRRRQGLAKNIQYF
TRBV2	TRBJ2-5	NA	once	TGTGCCAGTAAGGGCCCGGGGGAGACCCAGTACTTC	CASKGPGETQYF
TRBV27	TRBJ1-2	TRBD1	once	TGTGCCAGCAGTTTCGCCCCTAGTCCGGGACAGGGGTCCTATGGCTACACCTTC	CASSFAPSPGQGSYGYTF
TRBV5-4	TRBJ1-1	TRBD1	NA	TGTGCCAGCAGCTTGGGTCAGGGGGATAACACTGAAGCTTTCTTT	CASSLGQGDNTEAFF
TRBV3-1/TRBV3-2	TRBJ1-1	NA	NA	TGTGCCAGCAGCCATCACCCGTCTGGCAACACTGAAGCTTTCTTT	CASSHHPSGNTEAFF
TRBV19	TRBJ1-5	TRBD1	few	TGTGCCAGTAGCCCGGACAGGGAAAATCAGCCCCAGCATTTT	CASSPDRENQPQHF
TRBV10-3	TRBJ2-1	TRBD2	NA	TGTGCCATCGGGGGACTAGCGGGGTACAATGAGCAGTTCTTC	CAIGGLAGYNEQFF
TRBV7-2	TRBJ2-1	NA	few	TGTGCCAGCAGCTTAGAGTCGGGCAATGAGCAGTTCTTC	CASSLESGNEQFF
TRBV10-3	TRBJ2-7	NA	NA	TGTGCCATCAGTGAGTCCGGTCACGAGCAGTACTTC	CAISESGHEQYF
TRBV28	TRBJ2-1	TRBD2	once	TGTGCCAGCAGTTTAATGGGGGAGGGCCTAGATGAGCAGTTCTTC	CASSLMGEGLDEQFF
TRBV5-1	TRBJ2-7	TRBD1	NA	TGCGCCAGCAGCCCCCGGACAGGGAACCCCTACGAGCAGTACTTC	CASSPRTGNPYEQYF
TRBV4-1	TRBJ2-5	TRBD1	NA	TGCGCCAGCAGCCCCGCGGGACAGGGGACGGAGACCCAGTACTTC	CASSPAGQGTETQYF
TRBV28	TRBJ2-7	TRBD1	NA	TGTGCCAGCAGTCTCGGGACAGGGGTGGTCTACGAGCAGTACTTC	CASSLGTGVVYEQYF
TRBV18	TRBJ2-5	NA	NA	TGTGCCAGCTCACCACTGGCCCGATCCCCCGACTTC	CASSPLARSPDF
TRBV6-5	TRBJ1-6	NA	NA	TGTGCCAGCAGTTCAGACTCCCTGGGAGCCGCACCCCTCCACTTT	CASSSDSLGAAPLHF
TRBV3-1/TRBV3-2	TRBJ1-1	NA	NA	TGTGCCAGCAGCCACCCCGGCCAGGTGACTGAAGCTTTCTTT	CASSHPGQVTEAFF
TRBV2	TRBJ2-5	TRBD1	NA	TGTGCCAGCAGTTCGGGACAGGTGCCCGGAGAGACCCAGTACTTC	CASSSGQVPGETQYF
TRBV5-1	TRBJ2-7	TRBD2	few	TGCGCCAGCAGTGTGGGGACTACCACCTACGAGCAGTACTTC	CASSVGTTTYEQYF
TRBV9	TRBJ1-3	NA	NA	TGTGCCAGCAGAAAAAACAGCTATGGAAACACCATATATTTT	CASRKNSYGNTIYF
TRBV20-1	TRBJ2-7	NA	NA	TGCAGTGCTAGTCTCCCGGCTAGCGCTTTCTACGAGCAGTACTTC	CSASLPASAFYEQYF
TRBV14	TRBJ1-5	NA	NA	TGTGCCAGCAGCCAAGCGGGTCATCAGCCCCAGCATTTT	CASSQAGHQPQHF
TRBV25-1	TRBJ1-5	TRBD1	NA	TGTGCCACCCAGACAGGGCTTCAGCCCCAGCATTTT	CATQTGLQPQHF
TRBV3-1/TRBV3-2	TRBJ2-1	NA	NA	TGTGCCAGCAGCCAAGAGTCAGAGGTTCGTTACAATGAGCAGTTCTTC	CASSQESEVRYNEQFF
TRBV7-2	TRBJ1-2	TRBD1	NA	TGTGCCAGCAGCTCCTCGACAGGGGGGGGCTACACCTTC	CASSSSTGGGYTF
TRBV7-9	TRBJ2-7	TRBD1	NA	TGTGCCAGCAGCCCACTCCTGACAGGGTCCTACGAGCAGTACTTC	CASSPLLTGSYEQYF
TRBV19	TRBJ1-1	NA	NA	TGTGCCAGTAGTATAGGTTTGCAGGGGAGCACTGAAGCTTTCTTT	CASSIGLQGSTEAFF
TRBV10-1	TRBJ2-4	NA	NA	TGCGCCAGCAGTGATAGCGGCAGCGAAAACATTCAGTACTTC	CASSDSGSENIQYF
TRBV20-1	TRBJ2-1	NA	NA	TGCAGTGCAACTAGAAATGAGCAGTTCTTC	CSATRNEQFF
TRBV21-1	TRBJ2-7	NA	NA	TGTGCCAGCAGCAAAGATCGGGGGTTTTCCTACGAGCAGTACTTC	CASSKDRGFSYEQYF
TRBV7-9	TRBJ2-7	NA	NA	TGTGCCAGCAGCTATCCGGTGGGCAACGAGCAGTACTTC	CASSYPVGNEQYF
TRBV27	TRBJ2-5	NA	NA	TGTGCCAGCAGTTTCCTTGGAGACCAAGAGACCCAGTACTTC	CASSFLGDQETQYF
TRBV19	TRBJ2-1	TRBD2	once	TGTGCCAGACCCCCCGGTCGGGAGGCCCACTCCTACAATGAGCAGTTCTTC	CARPPGREAHSYNEQFF
TRBV4-2	TRBJ2-2	NA	once	TGTGCCAGCAGCCAAGTGCCCACCCAGGGGGAGCTGTTTTTT	CASSQVPTQGELFF
TRBV6-5	TRBJ2-2	NA	NA	TGTGCCAGCAGTTTCTACAAGGGGATGTTTCCCGGGGAGCTGTTTTTT	CASSFYKGMFPGELFF
TRBV6-5	TRBJ1-5	NA	once	TGTGCCAGCAGTCTCCGGGGAGGGCGCAATCAGCCCCAGCATTTT	CASSLRGGRNQPQHF
TRBV21-1	TRBJ2-1	NA	NA	TGTGCCAGCAGCAAAGACCACAGGGGGTTGTCGCGACTATACAATGAGCAGTTCTTC	CASSKDHRGLSRLYNEQFF
TRBV7-9	TRBJ2-5	NA	NA	TGTGCCAGCAGCTCCTCAGGGTATAGGCAAGAGACCCAGTACTTC	CASSSSGYRQETQYF
TRBV4-3	TRBJ2-1	TRBD2	NA	TGCGCCAGCAGCCAAGATAAGGGACTAAGCGGGAGTGAGGATGAGCAGTTCTTC	CASSQDKGLSGSEDEQFF
TRBV6-6	TRBJ1-4	TRBD1	NA	TGTGCCAGCAGTTCCAGACAGGGGGCAACTAATGAAAAACTGTTTTTT	CASSSRQGATNEKLFF
TRBV5-1	TRBJ1-6	NA	NA	TGCGCCAGCAGCTTGACGGTCGGGAATTCACCCCTCCACTTT	CASSLTVGNSPLHF
TRBV30	TRBJ2-1	TRBD2	NA	TGTGCCTGGACCAAGGGACTAGCGGGAGCTAATGAGCAGTTCTTC	CAWTKGLAGANEQFF